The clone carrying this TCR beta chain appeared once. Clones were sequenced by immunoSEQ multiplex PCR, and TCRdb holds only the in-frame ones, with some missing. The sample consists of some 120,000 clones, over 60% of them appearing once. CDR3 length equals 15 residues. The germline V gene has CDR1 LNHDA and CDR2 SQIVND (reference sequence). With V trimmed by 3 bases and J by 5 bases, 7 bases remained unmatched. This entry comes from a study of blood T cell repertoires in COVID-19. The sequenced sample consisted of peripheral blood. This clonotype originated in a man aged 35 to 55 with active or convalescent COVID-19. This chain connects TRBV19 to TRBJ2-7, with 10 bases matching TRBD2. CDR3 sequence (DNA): TGTGCCAGTAGTATCCCACTAGCGGGAACCAACGAGCAGTACTTC. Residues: CASSIPLAGTNEQYF.